The 23 T cell receptor beta chains below were found in one sample sequenced in a study of post-analysis software for immune sequencing data. General study points: Four to six TRBV segments were more frequent in patients than controls; TRBV5-6, TRBV5-1 and TRBV20-1 belonged to this group.

Unique molecular identifiers were built into the TCR beta cDNA libraries. TCRdb re-called the PCR reads through MiXCR, storing one row per CDR3 protein. The repertoire holds approximately 440,000 distinct CDR3 sequences, over 35% seen once, with about 12% in the top ten. Their cognate antigens are unknown. The sample consisted of blood. Receptor source: a girl aged 10 to 17 with multiple sclerosis.

In this sample, this clonotype turned up a few times. The genes are TRBV7-9 and TRBJ1-5; TRBD1 might be the D (5 bases). Trimming pared 5 bases from V and 11 bases from J, leaving 19 bases between. The CDR3 runs 14 residues. Germline V CDR1 and CDR2: SEHNR, FQNEAQ (reference sequence). CDR3 region: CASSPGTPGATQHF. For the CDR3, the DNA is TGTGCCAGCAGCCCTGGGACTCCTGGGGCCACCCAGCATTTT.

This clonotype was seen a handful of times. The chain is built from TRBV20-1 and TRBJ2-7; 9 bases line up with TRBD2. V dropped 6 bases and J dropped 3; count of bases not matched to a gene: 6. This CDR3 has 13 amino acids. Looked up from germline, CDR1 is DFQATT and CDR2 is SNEGSKA (reference sequence). The CDR3 here is CSAQGLANYEQYF. DNA of the CDR3: TGCAGTGCACAAGGACTAGCGAACTACGAGCAGTACTTC.

In this sample, this clonotype turned up a few times. The V and J genes are TRBV9 and TRBJ1-2; D possibly corresponds to TRBD1 (5 bases). This CDR3 is 14 amino acids long. The V gene lost 4 bases and the J gene lost 8 bases, with 18 bases spanning the gap. In germline, CDR1 is SGDLS, CDR2 YYNGEE. CDR3 sequence reads: CASSLLGIRVGYTF. In nucleotides, the CDR3 is TGTGCCAGCAGCCTGCTTGGGATCAGGGTCGGCTACACCTTC.

This chain connects TRBV3-1 to TRBJ1-5, with a possible D match to TRBD1 (6 bases). Trimming left V 1 base short and J 2 bases short, with 18 bases between. This CDR3 contains 18 residues. Germline assignment: CDR1 LGHDT and CDR2 YNNKEL (reference sequence). The CDR3 DNA reads as TGTGCCAGCAGCCAAGGGTACGTGGGGGGCGAGGGCAATCAGCCCCAGCATTTT. This codes for CASSQGYVGGEGNQPQHF. Based on the CDR3 plus reference TRBV3-1 and TRBJ1-5, the full variable domain is DTAVSQTPKYLVTQMGNDKSIKCEQNLGHDTMYWYKQDSKKFLKIMFSYNNKELIINETVPNRFSPKSPDKAHLNLHINSLELGDSAVYFCASSQGYVGGEGNQPQHFGDGTRLSIL.

The chain is built from TRBV5-1 and TRBJ2-1, with TRBD1 as a possible D gene (6 bases). Germline CDR1 is SGHRS and CDR2 is YFSETQ. The CDR3 runs 13 residues. V lost 2 bases and J 7 bases, leaving 10 bases between the germline ends. The CDR3 nucleotides are TGCGCCAGCAGCTTCGGCCAGGGGAATGAGCAGTTCTTC. Encoded protein: CASSFGQGNEQFF.

This clonotype was detected only a few times. The chain carries TRBV29-1 and TRBJ1-2, with TRBD1 matching 9 bases. The CDR3 covers 15 residues. J was trimmed by 3 bases and V by 6 bases; bases with no gene match: 11. CDR1 is SQVTM, CDR2 ANQGSEA, per germline. CDR3: CSVGAGTGSYYGYTF. The CDR3 nucleotides read TGCAGCGTGGGGGCGGGGACAGGGTCGTACTATGGCTACACCTTC.

The rearrangement links TRBV3-1 to TRBJ1-2; no firm D call. In germline, CDR1 is LGHDT, CDR2 YNNKEL (reference sequence). V lost 2 bases and J 4 bases, leaving 14 bases between the germline ends. CDR3 length: 15 residues. In DNA, the CDR3 is TGTGCCAGCAGCCAAACGGGAGCACCCGGCTATGGCTACACCTTC. This translates into CASSQTGAPGYGYTF.

The CDR3 DNA is TGTGCCTCCTATAGCGGGAGAGGTAACTACGAGCAGTACTTC. Translating gives CASYSGRGNYEQYF. V and J are TRBV27 and TRBJ2-7; TRBD2 aligns across 9 bases. There are 14 residues in the CDR3. Germline V gene data show CDR1 as MNHEY and CDR2 as SMNVEV (reference sequence). J was trimmed by 3 bases and V by 11 bases; bases with no gene match: 11.

The rearrangement uses TRBV4-1 and TRBJ1-5; unclear D gene. The CDR3 spans 16 residues. CDR1 and CDR2 from the germline V gene are MGHRA and YSYEKL. Deletions cut 0 bases from V and 0 bases from J, with 9 bases between. The CDR3 loop reads CASSQESGISNQPQHF. The DNA for the CDR3 is TGCGCCAGCAGCCAAGAGTCCGGGATTAGCAATCAGCCCCAGCATTTT.

This clonotype was seen a single time. The chain is built from TRBV7-9 and TRBJ2-7, with 7 bases aligning to TRBD2. The CDR3 totals 15 residues. The germline V gene encodes CDR1 SEHNR and CDR2 FQNEAQ (reference sequence). V dropped 5 bases and J dropped 3; count of bases not matched to a gene: 10. The CDR3 bases are TGTGCCAGCAGCAACCGGGACTACGGGAACTACGAGCAGTACTTC. This encodes CASSNRDYGNYEQYF.

This chain joins TRBV28 and TRBJ2-5; 10 bases are a match to TRBD1. Germline V gene sequence: CDR1 MDHEN, CDR2 SYDVKM. The CDR3 covers 16 residues. V was clipped by 3 bases and J by 11 bases; unmatched bases: 15. CDR3 sequence: CASSFVLGTGVKEQYF. The CDR3, as DNA: TGTGCCAGCAGTTTCGTGTTAGGGACAGGGGTCAAAGAGCAGTACTTC.

This clonotype occurred a few times. This chain joins TRBV7-2 and TRBJ2-3; D perhaps matches TRBD2 (6 bases). Germline V CDR1 and CDR2: SGHTA, FQGNSA. Trimming removed 5 bases from V and 5 bases from J, with 14 bases in between. The CDR3 has 14 amino acids. The CDR3 sequence is CASSKEGYGDTQYF. The CDR3 nucleotides are TGTGCCAGCAGCAAGGAGGGCTATGGAGATACGCAGTATTTT.

The genes are TRBV20-1 and TRBJ1-1, with a tentative D call TRBD1 (5 bases). V lost 0 bases and J 4 bases, leaving 24 bases between the germline ends. Germline-derived CDR1 and CDR2 are DFQATT and SNEGSKA (reference sequence). The CDR3 contains 18 residues. The CDR3 region has the DNA TGCAGTGCTAGAGATCTAGGCCGCCGTTCGGGGGTCACCACTGAAGCTTTCTTT. Amino acid sequence: CSARDLGRRSGVTTEAFF.

This chain connects TRBV11-2 to TRBJ2-7; 8 bases match TRBD1. V was pared by 5 bases and J by 5 bases, with 11 bases of the junction left unmatched. CDR3 size: 15 residues. The germline gives CDR1 SGHAT, CDR2 FQNNGV. The CDR3 here is CASSPLTGGPNEQYF. The CDR3 coding sequence is TGTGCCAGCAGCCCCCTCACAGGGGGTCCCAACGAGCAGTACTTC.

This clonotype was counted many times. The J gene is TRBJ2-5, the V gene TRBV5-1; 9 nucleotides line up with TRBD2. CDR1 is SGHRS and CDR2 is YFSETQ in the germline V gene. This CDR3 is built from 15 residues. With V trimmed by 6 bases and J by 2 bases, 8 bases remained unmatched. CDR3 sequence reads: CASIGSTSGQETQYF. In DNA form, the CDR3 reads TGCGCCAGCATAGGCTCGACTAGCGGACAAGAGACCCAGTACTTC.

In this sample, this clonotype turned up a few times. CDR3 coding DNA: TGTGCCAGCAGCTTACCCGCGGGCCTAAAGGACGGGGACAATGAGCAGTTCTTC. The encoded protein is CASSLPAGLKDGDNEQFF. V usage is TRBV7-9 and J usage is TRBJ2-1; possibly TRBD2 for D (5 bases). In germline, CDR1 is SEHNR, CDR2 FQNEAQ (reference sequence). CDR3 length equals 18 residues. The V end was cut by 2 bases, the J end by 5 bases, with 22 bases between.

This rearrangement joins TRBV10-3 to TRBJ2-7, with 13 bases identical to TRBD2. Germline lookup yields CDR1 ENHRY and CDR2 SYGVKD. V gave up 6 bases and J gave up 1 base; unmatched junction bases: 6. The CDR3 contains 16 residues. The CDR3 bases are TGTGCCATCAGGGATACGGGACTAGCGGGATCCTACGAGCAGTACTTC. It specifies CAIRDTGLAGSYEQYF.

The chain uses TRBV5-6 and TRBJ1-1; D might be TRBD1 (6 bases). CDR3 size: 16 residues. Trimming took 2 bases from V and 0 from J, leaving 14 bases between them. The V gene's germline CDR1 is SGHDT and CDR2 YYEEEE. The CDR3 region is CASSFQGGTMNTEAFF. The CDR3, as DNA: TGTGCCAGCAGCTTCCAAGGGGGGACCATGAACACTGAAGCTTTCTTT.

This chain connects TRBV12-3 or TRBV12-4 to TRBJ2-1; D not resolved. Trimming took off 6 bases at V and 6 bases at J, with 12 bases between the two ends. The CDR3 sequence is 13 residues long. As DNA, the CDR3 is TGTGCCAGCAGCCCGTACCTTTCCAATGAGCAGTTCTTC. Translated, it gives CASSPYLSNEQFF.

There are a few counts of this clonotype. V is TRBV20-1 and J is TRBJ1-2, with D tentatively TRBD1 (6 bases). This CDR3 is built from 14 residues. Looked up from germline, CDR1 is DFQATT and CDR2 is SNEGSKA (reference sequence). Trimming removed 3 bases at V and 3 bases at J, with 14 bases between. This chain's CDR3 is CSARAGGADYGYTF. The CDR3 nucleotides read TGCAGTGCTAGGGCGGGGGGCGCTGACTATGGCTACACCTTC.

This rearrangement joins TRBV29-1 to TRBJ2-7, with 13 positions matching TRBD2. From germline, CDR1 is SQVTM and CDR2 ANQGSEA. This CDR3 comprises 13 residues. The CDR3 protein is CNARTSGGHEQYF. The CDR3 nucleotides are TGCAACGCACGGACTAGCGGGGGCCACGAGCAGTACTTC.

With respect to this clonotype: This may stem from a read error, because a much larger clone lies one nucleotide away. The chain employs TRBV28 and TRBJ2-5; D remains ambiguous. Trimming took off 4 bases at V and 11 bases at J, with 17 bases between the two ends. This CDR3 region has 13 residues. Germline V gene data show CDR1 as MDHEN and CDR2 as SYDVKM. CDR3: CASSSTISYGQYF. The CDR3 DNA is TGTGCCAGCAGTTCCACTATCTCCTACGGGCAGTACTTC.

The chain joins TRBV25-1 to TRBJ2-3; 7 positions agree with TRBD2. Germline V lookup: CDR1 MGHDK, CDR2 SYGVNS. The ends lost 3 bases at V and 3 bases at J; junction bases unmatched: 3. CDR3 length: 14 amino acids. The CDR3 reads CASSDWGGTDTQYF. Written as DNA, the CDR3 is TGTGCCAGCAGTGACTGGGGGGGGACAGATACGCAGTATTTT.